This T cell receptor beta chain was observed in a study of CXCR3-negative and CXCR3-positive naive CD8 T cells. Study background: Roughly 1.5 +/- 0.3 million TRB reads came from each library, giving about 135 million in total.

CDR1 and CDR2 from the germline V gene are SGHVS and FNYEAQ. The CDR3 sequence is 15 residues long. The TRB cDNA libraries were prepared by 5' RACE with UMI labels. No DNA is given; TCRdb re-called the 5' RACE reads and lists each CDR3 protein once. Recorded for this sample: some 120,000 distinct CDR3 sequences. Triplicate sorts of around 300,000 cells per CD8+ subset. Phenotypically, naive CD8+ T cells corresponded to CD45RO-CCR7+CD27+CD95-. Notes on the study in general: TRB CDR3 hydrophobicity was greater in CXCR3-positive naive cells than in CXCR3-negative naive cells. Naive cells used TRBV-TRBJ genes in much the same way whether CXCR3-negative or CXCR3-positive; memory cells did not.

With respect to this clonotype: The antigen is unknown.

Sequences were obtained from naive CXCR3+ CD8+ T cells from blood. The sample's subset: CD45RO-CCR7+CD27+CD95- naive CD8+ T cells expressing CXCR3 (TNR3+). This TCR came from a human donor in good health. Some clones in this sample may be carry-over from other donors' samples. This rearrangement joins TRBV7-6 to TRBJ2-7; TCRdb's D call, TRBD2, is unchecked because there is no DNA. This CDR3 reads CASSLGAGPGYEQYF.